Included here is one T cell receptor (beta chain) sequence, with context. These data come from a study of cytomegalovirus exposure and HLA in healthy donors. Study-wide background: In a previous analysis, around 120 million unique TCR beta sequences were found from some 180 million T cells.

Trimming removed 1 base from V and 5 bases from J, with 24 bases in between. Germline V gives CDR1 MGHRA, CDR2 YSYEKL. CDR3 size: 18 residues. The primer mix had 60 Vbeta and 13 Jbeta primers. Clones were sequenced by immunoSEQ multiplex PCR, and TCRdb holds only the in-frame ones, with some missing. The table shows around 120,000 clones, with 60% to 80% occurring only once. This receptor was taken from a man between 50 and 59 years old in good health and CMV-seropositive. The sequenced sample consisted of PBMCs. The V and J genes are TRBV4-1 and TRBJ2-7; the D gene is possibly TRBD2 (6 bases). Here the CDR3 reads CASSQGTTRRGLSHEQYF. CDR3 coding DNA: TGCGCCAGCAGCCAAGGTACTACCCGGAGGGGTTTGTCCCACGAGCAGTACTTC.